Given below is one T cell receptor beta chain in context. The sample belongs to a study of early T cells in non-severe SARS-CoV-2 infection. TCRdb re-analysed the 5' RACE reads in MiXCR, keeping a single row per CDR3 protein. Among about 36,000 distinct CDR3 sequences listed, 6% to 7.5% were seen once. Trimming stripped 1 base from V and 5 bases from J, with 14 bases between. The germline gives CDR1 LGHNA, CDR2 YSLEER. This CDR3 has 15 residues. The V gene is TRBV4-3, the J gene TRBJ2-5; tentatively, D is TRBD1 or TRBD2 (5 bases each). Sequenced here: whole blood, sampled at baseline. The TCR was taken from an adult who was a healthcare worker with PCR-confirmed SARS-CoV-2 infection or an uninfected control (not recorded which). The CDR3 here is CASSQGGQGAETQYF. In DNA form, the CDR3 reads TGCGCCAGCAGCCAAGGAGGGCAGGGCGCCGAGACCCAGTACTTC.